This T cell receptor (beta chain) was identified during a study of blood T cell repertoires in COVID-19. As for the study in general: Acute and convalescent COVID-19 samples came from the United States, Italy and Spain. T cells, B-cell-depleted T cells, or PBMCs provided the cDNA or gDNA that served as material.

Germline-derived CDR1 and CDR2 are KGHSH and LQKENI. V dropped 5 bases and J dropped 4; count of bases not matched to a gene: 12. CDR3 length: 17 amino acids. Method: immunoSEQ multiplex PCR; TCRdb's copy keeps in-frame clones and lacks some. The sample yields about 52,000 clones, around 86% seen once. Sample: peripheral blood. The V and J genes are TRBV18 and TRBJ2-1, with TRBD1 matching 9 bases. This receptor was identified in a human donor in a cohort sampled during active COVID-19. CDR3 DNA sequence: TGTGCCAGCTCAACGTCTACAGGGGGCACCTCTTACAATGAGCAGTTCTTC. Protein: CASSTSTGGTSYNEQFF.